The clone carrying this T cell receptor (beta chain) appeared a few times. Its antigen is not identified. The CDR3 loop spans 11 amino acids. Between the trimmed V and J ends, which lost 3 bases and 7 bases, there was a span of 5 bases. Germline V lookup: CDR1 SGHAT, CDR2 FQNNGV. This record comes from a study of T cell repertoires in cytomegalovirus infection. Study overall: It was the public TCR beta signatures that indicated both CMV infection and matching HLA type.

MiXCR was run by TCRdb on the reads, yielding one entry per CDR3 protein. The repertoire includes roughly 350,000 distinct CDR3 sequences, around a third of them detected once, and about 14% sits in the top ten. Study-wide results and limits: The ex vivo response showed dominance by HLA-C-restricted CMV-specific TCR beta clonotypes.

This TCR was recovered from a human donor in good health (CMV status not recorded). Some clones in this sample may be carry-over from other donors' samples. V is TRBV11-2 and J is TRBJ2-3; the D is unclear. The specimen comprised cultured PBMCs, sampled from culture after CMV antigen stimulation. CDR3 coding DNA: TGTGCCAGCAGCTTTGGTCATACGCAGTATTTT. This codes for CASSFGHTQYF.